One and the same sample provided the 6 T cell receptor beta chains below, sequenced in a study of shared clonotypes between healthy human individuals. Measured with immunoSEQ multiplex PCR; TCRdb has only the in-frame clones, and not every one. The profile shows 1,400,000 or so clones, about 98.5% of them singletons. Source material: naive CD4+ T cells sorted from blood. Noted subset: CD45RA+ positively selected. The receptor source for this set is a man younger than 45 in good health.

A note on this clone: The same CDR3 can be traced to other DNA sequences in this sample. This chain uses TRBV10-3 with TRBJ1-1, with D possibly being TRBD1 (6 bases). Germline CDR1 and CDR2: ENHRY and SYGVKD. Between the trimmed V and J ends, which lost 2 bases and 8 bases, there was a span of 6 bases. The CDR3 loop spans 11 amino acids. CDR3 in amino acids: CAISEGTEAFF. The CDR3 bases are TGTGCCATCAGTGAGGGGACAGAAGCTTTCTTT.

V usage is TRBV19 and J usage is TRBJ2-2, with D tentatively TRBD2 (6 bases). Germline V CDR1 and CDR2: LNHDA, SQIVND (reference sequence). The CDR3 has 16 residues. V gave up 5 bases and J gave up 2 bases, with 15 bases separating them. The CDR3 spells CASSLVSAGNTGELFF. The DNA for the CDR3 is TGTGCCAGTAGTCTAGTTTCAGCGGGTAACACCGGGGAGCTGTTTTTT.

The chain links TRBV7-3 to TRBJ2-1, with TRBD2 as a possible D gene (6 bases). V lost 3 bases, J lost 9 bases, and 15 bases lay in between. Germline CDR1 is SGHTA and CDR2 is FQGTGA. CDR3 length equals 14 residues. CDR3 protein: CASSLTRGMGEQFF. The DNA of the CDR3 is TGTGCCAGCAGCTTGACTAGGGGTATGGGTGAGCAGTTCTTC.

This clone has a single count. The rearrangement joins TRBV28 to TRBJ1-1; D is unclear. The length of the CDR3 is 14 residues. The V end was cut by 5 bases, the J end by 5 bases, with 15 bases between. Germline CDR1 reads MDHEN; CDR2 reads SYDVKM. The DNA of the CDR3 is TGTGCCAGCAGTCCCTCAGGTCTTGGAACTGAAGCTTTCTTT. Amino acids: CASSPSGLGTEAFF. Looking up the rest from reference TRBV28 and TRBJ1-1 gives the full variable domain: DVKVTQSSRYLVKRTGEKVFLECVQDMDHENMFWYRQDPGLGLRLIYFSYDVKMKEKGDIPEGYSVSREKKERFSLILESASTNQTSMYLCASSPSGLGTEAFFGQGTRLTVV.

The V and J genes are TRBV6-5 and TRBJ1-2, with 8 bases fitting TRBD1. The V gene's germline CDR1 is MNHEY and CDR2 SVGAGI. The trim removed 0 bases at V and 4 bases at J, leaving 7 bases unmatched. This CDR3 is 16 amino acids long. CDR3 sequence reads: CASSYSRRGQAYGYTF. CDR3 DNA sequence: TGTGCCAGCAGTTACTCGAGACGGGGACAGGCCTATGGCTACACCTTC.

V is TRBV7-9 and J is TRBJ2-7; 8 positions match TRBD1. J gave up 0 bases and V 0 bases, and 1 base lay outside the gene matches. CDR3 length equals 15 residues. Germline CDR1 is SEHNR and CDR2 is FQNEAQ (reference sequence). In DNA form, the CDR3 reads TGTGCCAGCAGCTTAGCGGACAGGGTCTCCTACGAGCAGTACTTC. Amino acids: CASSLADRVSYEQYF.